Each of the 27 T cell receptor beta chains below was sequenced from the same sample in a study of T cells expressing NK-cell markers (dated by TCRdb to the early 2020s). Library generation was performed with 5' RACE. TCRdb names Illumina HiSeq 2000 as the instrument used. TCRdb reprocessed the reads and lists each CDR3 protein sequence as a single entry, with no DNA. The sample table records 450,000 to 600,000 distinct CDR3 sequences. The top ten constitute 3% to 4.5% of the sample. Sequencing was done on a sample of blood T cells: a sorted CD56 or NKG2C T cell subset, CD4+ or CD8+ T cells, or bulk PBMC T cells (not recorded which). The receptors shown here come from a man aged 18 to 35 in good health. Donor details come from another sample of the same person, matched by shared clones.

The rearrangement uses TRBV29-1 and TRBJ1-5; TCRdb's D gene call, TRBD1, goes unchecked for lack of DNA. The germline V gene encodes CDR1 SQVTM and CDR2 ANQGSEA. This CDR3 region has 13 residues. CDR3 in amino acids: CSPITGASQPQHF.

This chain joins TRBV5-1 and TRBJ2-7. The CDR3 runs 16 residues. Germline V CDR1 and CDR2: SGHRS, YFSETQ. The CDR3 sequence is CASSLAFPTDFYEQYF. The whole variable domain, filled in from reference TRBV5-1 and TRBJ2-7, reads KAGVTQTPRYLIKTRGQQVTLSCSPISGHRSVSWYQQTPGQGLQFLFEYFSETQRNKGNFPGRFSGRQFSNSRSEMNVSTLELGDSALYLCASSLAFPTDFYEQYFGPGTRLTVT.

This CDR3 reads CASSQDSPGDYGYTF. The gene calls are TRBV4-2 and TRBJ1-2. CDR1 and CDR2 (germline): LGHNA, YNFKEQ. The CDR3 has 15 amino acids.

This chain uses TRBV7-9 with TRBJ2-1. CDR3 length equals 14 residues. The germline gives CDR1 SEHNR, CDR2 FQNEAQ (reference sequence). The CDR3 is CASSSKSNYNEQFF.

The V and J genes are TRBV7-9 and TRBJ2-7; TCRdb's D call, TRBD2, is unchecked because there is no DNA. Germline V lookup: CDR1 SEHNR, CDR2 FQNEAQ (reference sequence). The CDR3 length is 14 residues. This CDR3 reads CASSALAGGIEQYF.

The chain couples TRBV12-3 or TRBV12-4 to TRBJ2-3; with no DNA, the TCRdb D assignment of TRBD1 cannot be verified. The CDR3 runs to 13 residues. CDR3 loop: CASSFVGPDTQYF.

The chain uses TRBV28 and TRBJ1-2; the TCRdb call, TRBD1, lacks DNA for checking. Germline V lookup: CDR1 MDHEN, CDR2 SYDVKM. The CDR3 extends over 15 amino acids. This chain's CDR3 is CASSSQGQGLRGYTF.

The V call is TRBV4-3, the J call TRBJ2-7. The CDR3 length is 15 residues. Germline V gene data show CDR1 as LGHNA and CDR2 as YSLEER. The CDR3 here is CASSQIRDATYEQYF.

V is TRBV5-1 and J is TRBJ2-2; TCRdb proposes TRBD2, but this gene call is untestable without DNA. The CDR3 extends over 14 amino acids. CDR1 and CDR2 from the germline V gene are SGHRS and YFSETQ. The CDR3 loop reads CASSGTSALIELFF.

This CDR3 reads CSVEGVRYNEQFF. V gene TRBV29-1 combines with J gene TRBJ2-1. Germline V gives CDR1 SQVTM, CDR2 ANQGSEA. The CDR3 is 13 residues long.

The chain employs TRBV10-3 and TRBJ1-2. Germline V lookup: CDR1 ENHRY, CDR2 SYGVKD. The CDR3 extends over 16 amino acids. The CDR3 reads CAISEARTVINYGYTF.

The CDR3: CASSLERPSQFF. This chain connects TRBV13 to TRBJ2-1; TCRdb's D call, TRBD1, is unchecked because there is no DNA. CDR1 PRHDT and CDR2 FYEKMQ come from the germline V gene (reference sequence). This CDR3 is 12 amino acids long.

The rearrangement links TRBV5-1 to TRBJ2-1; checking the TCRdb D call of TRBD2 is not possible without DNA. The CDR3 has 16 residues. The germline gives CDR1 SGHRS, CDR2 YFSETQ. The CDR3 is CASSLTGLSSYNEQFF.

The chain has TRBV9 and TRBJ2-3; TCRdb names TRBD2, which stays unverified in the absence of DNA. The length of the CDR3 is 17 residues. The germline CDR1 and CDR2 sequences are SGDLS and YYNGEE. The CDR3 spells CASSVGLGAGTTDTQYF.

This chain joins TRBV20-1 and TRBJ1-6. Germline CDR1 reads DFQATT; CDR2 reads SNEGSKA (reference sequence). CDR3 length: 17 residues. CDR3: CSAREYSTREYNSPLHF.

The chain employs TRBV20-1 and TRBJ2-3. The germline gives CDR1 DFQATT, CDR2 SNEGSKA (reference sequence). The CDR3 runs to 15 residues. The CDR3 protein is CSARSKGERFDTQYF.

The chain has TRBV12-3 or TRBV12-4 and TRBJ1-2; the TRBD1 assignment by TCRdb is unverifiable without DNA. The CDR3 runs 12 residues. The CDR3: CASSPGTGGYTF.

CDR3 in amino acids: CASSLVAGVGETQYF. The rearrangement uses TRBV12-3 or TRBV12-4 and TRBJ2-5; absent DNA, TCRdb's TRBD2 call cannot be checked. The CDR3 has 15 residues.

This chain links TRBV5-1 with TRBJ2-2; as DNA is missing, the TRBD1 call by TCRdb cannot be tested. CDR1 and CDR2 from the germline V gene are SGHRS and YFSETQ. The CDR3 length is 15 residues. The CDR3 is CASSLWGAETGELFF.

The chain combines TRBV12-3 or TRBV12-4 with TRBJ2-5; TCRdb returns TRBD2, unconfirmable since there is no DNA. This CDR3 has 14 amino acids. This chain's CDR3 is CASGRGTQGETQYF.

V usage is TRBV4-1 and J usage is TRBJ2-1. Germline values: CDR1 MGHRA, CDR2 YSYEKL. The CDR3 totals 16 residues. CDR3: CASSQVSSTVYNEQFF.

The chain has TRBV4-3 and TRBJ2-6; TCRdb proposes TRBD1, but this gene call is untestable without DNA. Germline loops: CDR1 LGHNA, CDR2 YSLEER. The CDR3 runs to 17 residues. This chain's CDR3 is CASSQLDRISGANVLTF.

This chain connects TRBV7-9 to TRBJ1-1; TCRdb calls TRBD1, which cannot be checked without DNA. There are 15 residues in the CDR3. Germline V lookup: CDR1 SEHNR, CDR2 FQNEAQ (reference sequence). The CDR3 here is CASSPSAGQGTEAFF.

CDR3 amino acids: CASSRVQKEGEQFF. The chain has TRBV18 and TRBJ2-1; with no DNA, the TCRdb D assignment of TRBD2 cannot be verified. From germline, CDR1 is KGHSH and CDR2 LQKENI. The CDR3 covers 14 residues.

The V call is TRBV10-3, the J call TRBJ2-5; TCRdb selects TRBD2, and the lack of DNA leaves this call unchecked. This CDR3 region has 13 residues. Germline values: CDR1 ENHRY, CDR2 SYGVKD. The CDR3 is CAIAGGPEETQYF.

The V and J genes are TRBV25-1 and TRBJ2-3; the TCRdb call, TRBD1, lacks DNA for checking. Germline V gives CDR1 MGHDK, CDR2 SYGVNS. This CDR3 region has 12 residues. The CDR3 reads CASRYRDSLQYF.

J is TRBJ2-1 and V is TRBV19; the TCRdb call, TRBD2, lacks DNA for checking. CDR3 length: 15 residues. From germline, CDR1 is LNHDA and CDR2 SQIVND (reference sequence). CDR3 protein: CASRAKTSGSYEQFF.